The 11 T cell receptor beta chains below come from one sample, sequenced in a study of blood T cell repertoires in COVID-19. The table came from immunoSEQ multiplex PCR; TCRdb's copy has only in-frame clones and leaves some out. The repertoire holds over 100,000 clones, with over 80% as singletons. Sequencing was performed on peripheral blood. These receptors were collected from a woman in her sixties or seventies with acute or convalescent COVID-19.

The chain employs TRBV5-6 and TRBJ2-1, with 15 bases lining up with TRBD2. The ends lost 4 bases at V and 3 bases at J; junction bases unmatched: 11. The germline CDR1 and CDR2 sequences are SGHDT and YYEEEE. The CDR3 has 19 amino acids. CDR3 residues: CASSPSGLAGGGGYNEQFF. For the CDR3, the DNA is TGTGCCAGCAGCCCATCGGGACTAGCGGGAGGTGGGGGCTACAATGAGCAGTTCTTC.

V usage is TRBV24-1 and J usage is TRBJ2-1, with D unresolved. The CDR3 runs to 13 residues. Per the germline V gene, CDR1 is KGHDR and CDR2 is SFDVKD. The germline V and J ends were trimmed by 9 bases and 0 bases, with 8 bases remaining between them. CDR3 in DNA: TGTGCCACCGCTGGGCCCTCCTACAATGAGCAGTTCTTC. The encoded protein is CATAGPSYNEQFF.

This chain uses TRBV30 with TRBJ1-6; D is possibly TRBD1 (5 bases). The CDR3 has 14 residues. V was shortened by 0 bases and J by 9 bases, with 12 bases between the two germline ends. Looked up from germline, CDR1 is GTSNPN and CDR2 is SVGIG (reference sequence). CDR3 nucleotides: TGTGCCTGGAGTGTCAAGGGGAGGAGTTCACCCCTCCACTTT. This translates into CAWSVKGRSSPLHF.

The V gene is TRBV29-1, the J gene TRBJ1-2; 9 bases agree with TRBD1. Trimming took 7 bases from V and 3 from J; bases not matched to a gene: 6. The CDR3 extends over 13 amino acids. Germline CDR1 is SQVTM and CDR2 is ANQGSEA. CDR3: CSASTGGDYGYTF. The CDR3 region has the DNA TGCAGCGCCTCGACAGGGGGGGACTATGGCTACACCTTC.

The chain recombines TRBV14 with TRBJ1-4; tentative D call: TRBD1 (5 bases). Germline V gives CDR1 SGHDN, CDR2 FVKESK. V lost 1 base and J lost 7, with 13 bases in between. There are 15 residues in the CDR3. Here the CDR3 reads CASSQGWGGSEKLFF. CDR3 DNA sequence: TGTGCCAGCAGCCAAGGATGGGGGGGTAGTGAAAAACTGTTTTTT.

The CDR3 here is CASSSDRDRDHQPQHF. The CDR3 DNA sequence: TGTGCCAGCAGCTCCGACCGGGACAGGGATCATCAGCCCCAGCATTTT. V is TRBV5-6 and J is TRBJ1-5; 9 nucleotides agree with TRBD1. V gave up 3 bases and J gave up 5 bases; unmatched junction bases: 9. Germline lookup yields CDR1 SGHDT and CDR2 YYEEEE. This CDR3 is 16 amino acids long.

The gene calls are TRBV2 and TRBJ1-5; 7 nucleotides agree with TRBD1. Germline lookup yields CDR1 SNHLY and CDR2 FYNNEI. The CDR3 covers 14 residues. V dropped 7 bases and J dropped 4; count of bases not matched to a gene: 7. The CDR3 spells CASKGLQGNQPQHF. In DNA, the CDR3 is TGTGCCAGCAAAGGGCTACAGGGGAATCAGCCCCAGCATTTT.

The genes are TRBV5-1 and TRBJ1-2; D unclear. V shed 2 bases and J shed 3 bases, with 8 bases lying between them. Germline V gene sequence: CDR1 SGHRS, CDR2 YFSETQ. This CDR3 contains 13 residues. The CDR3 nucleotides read TGCGCCAGCAGCTTTTTCGGGGACTATGGCTACACCTTC. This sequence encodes CASSFFGDYGYTF.

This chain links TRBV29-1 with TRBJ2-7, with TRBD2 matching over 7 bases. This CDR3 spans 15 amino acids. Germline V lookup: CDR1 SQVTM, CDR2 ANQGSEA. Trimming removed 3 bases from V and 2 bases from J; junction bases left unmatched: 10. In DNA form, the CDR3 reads TGCAGCGTTGATATAGCCGGGGGGAACCCCTACGAGCAGTACTTC. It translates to CSVDIAGGNPYEQYF.

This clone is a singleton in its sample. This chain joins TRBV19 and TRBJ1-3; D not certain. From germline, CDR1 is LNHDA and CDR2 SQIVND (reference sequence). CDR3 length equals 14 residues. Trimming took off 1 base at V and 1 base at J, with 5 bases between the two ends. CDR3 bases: TGTGCCAGTAGTATAGCAGCGTCTGGAAACACCATATATTTT. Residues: CASSIAASGNTIYF.

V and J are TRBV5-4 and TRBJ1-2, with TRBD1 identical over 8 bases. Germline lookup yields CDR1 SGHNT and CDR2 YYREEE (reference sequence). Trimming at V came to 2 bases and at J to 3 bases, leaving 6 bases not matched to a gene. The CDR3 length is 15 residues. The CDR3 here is CASSFAGGSHYGYTF. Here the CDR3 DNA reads TGTGCCAGCAGCTTTGCAGGGGGCTCTCACTATGGCTACACCTTC.